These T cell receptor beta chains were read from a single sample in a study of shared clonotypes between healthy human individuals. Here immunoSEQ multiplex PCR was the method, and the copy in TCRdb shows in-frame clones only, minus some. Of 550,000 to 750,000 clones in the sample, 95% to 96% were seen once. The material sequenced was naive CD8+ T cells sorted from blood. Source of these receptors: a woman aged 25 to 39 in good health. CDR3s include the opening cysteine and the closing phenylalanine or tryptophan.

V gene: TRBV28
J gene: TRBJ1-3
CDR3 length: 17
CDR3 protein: CASSLNIGDNSGNTIYF

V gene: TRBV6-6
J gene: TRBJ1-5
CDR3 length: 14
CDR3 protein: CASRKDSPNQPQHF

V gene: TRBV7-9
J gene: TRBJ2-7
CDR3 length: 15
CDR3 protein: CASSSIQASRYEQYF

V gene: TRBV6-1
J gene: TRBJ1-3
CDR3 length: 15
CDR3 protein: CASSERDHSGNTIYF

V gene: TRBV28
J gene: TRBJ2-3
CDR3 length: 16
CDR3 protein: CASSRPPTGGVDTQYF

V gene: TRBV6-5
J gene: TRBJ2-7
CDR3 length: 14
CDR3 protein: CASSPRQGRYEQYF

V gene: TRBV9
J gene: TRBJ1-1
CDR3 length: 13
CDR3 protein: CASSRIGTYEAFF

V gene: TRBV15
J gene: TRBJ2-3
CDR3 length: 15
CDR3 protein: CATSGVSSVADTQYF

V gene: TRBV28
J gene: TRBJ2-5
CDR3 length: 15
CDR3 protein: CASSLIRELGETQYF

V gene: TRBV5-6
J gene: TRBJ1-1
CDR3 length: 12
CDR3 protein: CASSLGVGEGFF

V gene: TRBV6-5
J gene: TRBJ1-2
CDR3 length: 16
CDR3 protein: CASSYLETGANYGYTF

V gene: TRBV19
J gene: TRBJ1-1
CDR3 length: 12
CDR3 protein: CASRQGRTEAFF

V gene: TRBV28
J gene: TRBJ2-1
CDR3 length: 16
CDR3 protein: CASMSQREGPYNEQFF

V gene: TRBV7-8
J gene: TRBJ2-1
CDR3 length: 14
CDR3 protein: CASSPGQGYNEQFF

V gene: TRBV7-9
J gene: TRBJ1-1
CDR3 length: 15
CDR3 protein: CASSPRDRGVTEAFF

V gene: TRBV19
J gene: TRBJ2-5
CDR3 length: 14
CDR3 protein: CVSSIYPSRETQYF

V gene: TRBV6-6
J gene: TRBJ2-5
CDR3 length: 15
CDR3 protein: CASSALAGGPETQYF

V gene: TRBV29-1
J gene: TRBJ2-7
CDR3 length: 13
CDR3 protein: CSVTGGITYEQYF

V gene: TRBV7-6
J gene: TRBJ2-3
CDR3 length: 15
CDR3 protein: CASTLESVRSGTQYF

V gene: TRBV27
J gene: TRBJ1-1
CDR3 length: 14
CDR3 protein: CASSLRQGNTEAFF

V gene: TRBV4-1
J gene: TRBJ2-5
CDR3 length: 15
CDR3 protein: CASSQDVGVAETQYF

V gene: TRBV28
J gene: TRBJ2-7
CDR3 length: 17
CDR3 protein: CASSLNRLALEKYEQYF

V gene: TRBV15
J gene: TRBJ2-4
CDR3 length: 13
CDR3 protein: CATSREGKVPQYF

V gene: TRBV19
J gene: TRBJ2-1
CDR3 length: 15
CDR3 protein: CASGFTGTSGDEQFF

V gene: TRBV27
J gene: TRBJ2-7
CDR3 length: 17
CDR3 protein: CASSLSREREKDYEQYF

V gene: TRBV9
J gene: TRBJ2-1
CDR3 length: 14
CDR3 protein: CASSAATTYNEQFF

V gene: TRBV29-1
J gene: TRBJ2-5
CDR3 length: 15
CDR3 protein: CSVNGPSEGEETQYF